A selection of T cell receptor beta chains follows, all from one sample in a study of shared clonotypes between healthy human individuals. Clones were read by immunoSEQ multiplex PCR, and TCRdb kept only the in-frame ones, dropping some. The sample consists of under 1,900,000 clones, around 98.5% of them appearing once. The sequenced material came from naive CD4+ T cells sorted from blood. The receptors stem from a man younger than 40 in good health. The CDR3 runs from the conserved cysteine through the conserved F or W. The D gene is left open where the match is weak. Expanded clones are given a class, and other clones once, few, many or no size at all.

.	TRBD2	TRBV7-2	TRBJ2-1	TGTGCCAGCAGCGTAACCGGGACTAGCTTAAACAATGAGCAGTTCTTC	CASSVTGTSLNNEQFF
.	TRBD1	TRBV27	TRBJ2-5	TGTGCCAGCAGTTTATCGGGGACAGGGACGGAGACCCAGTACTTC	CASSLSGTGTETQYF
.	TRBD1	TRBV5-1	TRBJ1-4	TGCGCCAGCAGCTTGACGGACAGGGGAGCTAATGAAAAACTGTTTTTT	CASSLTDRGANEKLFF
.	TRBD1	TRBV7-6	TRBJ2-2	TGTGCCAGCAGCACCGGGACAGGGGGCGCCGGGGAGCTGTTTTTT	CASSTGTGGAGELFF
.	TRBD2	TRBV9	TRBJ2-3	TGTGCCAGCAGCGGACTAGCGGGAGGGCTGTACACAGATACGCAGTATTTT	CASSGLAGGLYTDTQYF
.	TRBD1	TRBV14	TRBJ1-4	TGTGCCAGCAGCTCCCTCAGGGGGACTCATGAAAAACTGTTTTTT	CASSSLRGTHEKLFF
.	.	TRBV29-1	TRBJ2-3	TGCAGCGTCACAGAGCGTGGGAGTGGCACAGATACGCAGTATTTT	CSVTERGSGTDTQYF
.	.	TRBV18	TRBJ2-7	TGTGCCAGCTCACCACCGACTAGTCCCTACGAGCAGTACTTC	CASSPPTSPYEQYF
.	.	TRBV5-1	TRBJ2-7	TGCGCCAGCAGCGTAGAACAGGGAGGGCCCTACGAGCAGTACTTC	CASSVEQGGPYEQYF
.	TRBD1	TRBV11-2	TRBJ2-7	TGTGCCAGCAGCTCTCCCAGGGGGCGCTTTTACGAGCAGTACTTC	CASSSPRGRFYEQYF
.	TRBD1	TRBV5-1	TRBJ2-7	TGCGCCAGCAGCTTCAGGACAGGGGAATACGAGCAGTACTTC	CASSFRTGEYEQYF
.	.	TRBV21-1	TRBJ1-3	TGTGCCAGCAGCACCATATATTTT	CASSTIYF
.	TRBD2	TRBV7-8	TRBJ2-3	TGTGCCAGCAGCTCACAACGGACTAGCATTGCGGCAGATACGCAGTATTTT	CASSSQRTSIAADTQYF
.	.	TRBV12-5	TRBJ2-2	TGTGCTAGTGGTTTGCAGCGACGCGCTGGCGGGGAGCTGTTTTTT	CASGLQRRAGGELFF
once	.	TRBV19	TRBJ2-1	TGTGCCAGTAGCCCCGATCTAGCTGACAAGGGGCAGTTCTTC	CASSPDLADKGQFF
.	.	TRBV6-1	TRBJ1-2	TGTGCCAGCAGTGAATCCCAGGATTTCTATGGCTACACCTTC	CASSESQDFYGYTF
.	.	TRBV7-6	TRBJ2-5	TGTGCCAGCAGCTTGGGGCTTGGCCTGACGGAGACCCAGTACTTC	CASSLGLGLTETQYF
.	.	TRBV28	TRBJ2-3	TGTGCCAGCAGTCGGGACACCCAAGGGTTACAGTATTTT	CASSRDTQGLQYF
.	.	TRBV28	TRBJ1-5	TGTGCCAGCAGTTCCGGGACGACCGGCAATCAGCCCCAGCATTTT	CASSSGTTGNQPQHF
.	.	TRBV28	TRBJ2-7	TGTGCCAGCAGTTTAACTGGGAGGTCCTACGAGCAGTACTTC	CASSLTGRSYEQYF
.	TRBD2	TRBV9	TRBJ2-1	TGTGCCAGCAGCGAGGGAGCGGGAAGTTTTGACAATGAGCAGTTCTTC	CASSEGAGSFDNEQFF
.	TRBD2	TRBV29-1	TRBJ2-3	TGCAGCGTTGGAGGGACTAGCGGAATCACAGATACGCAGTATTTT	CSVGGTSGITDTQYF
.	TRBD2	TRBV5-1	TRBJ2-1	TGCGCCAGCAGCTTGGGGGGACTGACTAGCGGGAGCAGAAATGAGCAGTTCTTC	CASSLGGLTSGSRNEQFF
.	TRBD1	TRBV7-9	TRBJ1-4	TGTGCCAGCAGCACCTTCAGGGGGCATCGTGAAAAACTGTTTTTT	CASSTFRGHREKLFF
.	TRBD1	TRBV15	TRBJ2-7	TGTGCCACCAGCAGAGATACCGGGACAGACCTCTACGAGCAGTACTTC	CATSRDTGTDLYEQYF
.	.	TRBV27	TRBJ2-6	TGTGCCAGCAGTTTTCAGGGGCCCCACTCTGGGGCCAACGTCCTGACTTTC	CASSFQGPHSGANVLTF
.	.	TRBV27	TRBJ1-1	TGTGCCAGCAGTCAAAGAGGGTCTACTGAAGCTTTCTTT	CASSQRGSTEAFF
.	.	TRBV5-1	TRBJ2-1	TGCGCCAGCAGCTTTAGCGCCGCCTACAATGAGCAGTTCTTC	CASSFSAAYNEQFF
.	TRBD2	TRBV15	TRBJ2-3	TGTGCCACCAGCCGGGGACTAGCGGGAGTGGCAGATACGCAGTATTTT	CATSRGLAGVADTQYF
.	.	TRBV5-8	TRBJ2-3	TGTGCCAGCAGCTTGGTGTCGCCCCGCACAGATACGCAGTATTTT	CASSLVSPRTDTQYF
.	TRBD1	TRBV6-6	TRBJ1-1	TGTGCCAGCAGTTACGGACAGGGAACCACTGAAGCTTTCTTT	CASSYGQGTTEAFF
.	TRBD2	TRBV7-9	TRBJ2-1	TGTGCCAGCAGCTTAGCGTCGAGCGGGATCTACAATGAGCAGTTCTTC	CASSLASSGIYNEQFF
.	.	TRBV10-1	TRBJ2-7	TGCGCCAGCAGTCTCACAGGATCCTACGAGCAGTACTTC	CASSLTGSYEQYF
once	.	TRBV29-1	TRBJ1-2	TGCAGCGTCCAAACAGGTTTGGGCTACACCTTC	CSVQTGLGYTF
.	TRBD1	TRBV5-4	TRBJ2-7	TGTGCCAGCAGCTTGGGGGACAGGGCATACGAGCAGTACTTC	CASSLGDRAYEQYF
.	.	TRBV30	TRBJ2-7	TGTGCCTGGAGCCTGGGTGTCAGACATCTCTCCTACGAGCAGTACTTC	CAWSLGVRHLSYEQYF
.	TRBD1	TRBV4-3	TRBJ1-2	TGCGCCAGCAGCCACCTGGCCGGGACAGGGGGGGGAAACTATGGCTACACCTTC	CASSHLAGTGGGNYGYTF
.	.	TRBV4-3	TRBJ2-5	TGCGCCAGCAGCCAAGCTTGGACGTACCAAGAGACCCAGTACTTC	CASSQAWTYQETQYF
.	.	TRBV7-9	TRBJ2-1	TGTGCCAGCAGCCCCGGGACCTACAATGAGCAGTTCTTC	CASSPGTYNEQFF
.	.	TRBV1	TRBJ1-4	TGCACCAGCAGCCGCTTACAGGGCTGTGATGAAAAACTGTTTTTT	CTSSRLQGCDEKLFF
.	.	TRBV5-4	TRBJ1-1	TGTGCCAGCAGCCCCACCCAACTGGGCACTGAAGCTTTCTTT	CASSPTQLGTEAFF
once	.	TRBV27	TRBJ1-1	TGTGCCAGCAGTTTATCGGAGAACACTGAAGCTTTCTTT	CASSLSENTEAFF
.	.	TRBV10-3	TRBJ2-7	TGTGCCATCCGTCCGTCGGGCGACGAGCAGTACTTC	CAIRPSGDEQYF
.	.	TRBV7-6	TRBJ2-7	TGTGCCAGCAGCTTGTTTACAGACTTTTCCTACGAGCAGTACTTC	CASSLFTDFSYEQYF
.	.	TRBV29-1	TRBJ2-7	TGCAGCGCCCTAAAAGGGAAATACGAGCAGTACTTC	CSALKGKYEQYF
.	.	TRBV28	TRBJ1-2	TGTGCCACTAGCCCCCTCCTAGGGGGAAACTATGGCTACACCTTC	CATSPLLGGNYGYTF
.	.	TRBV7-2	TRBJ1-4	TGTGCCAGCAGCCTCTTCGGGGATGGAGAAAAACTGTTTTTT	CASSLFGDGEKLFF